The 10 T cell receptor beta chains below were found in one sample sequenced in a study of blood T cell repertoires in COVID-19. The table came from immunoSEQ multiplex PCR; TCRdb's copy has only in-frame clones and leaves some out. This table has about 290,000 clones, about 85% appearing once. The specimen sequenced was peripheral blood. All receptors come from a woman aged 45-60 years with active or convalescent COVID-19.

The CDR3 here is CASSSDSFNYGYTF. In DNA, the CDR3 is TGTGCCAGCAGTTCGGACTCTTTTAACTATGGCTACACCTTC. The chain combines TRBV5-4 with TRBJ1-2; D remains ambiguous. Between the trimmed V and J ends, which lost 5 bases and 1 base, there was a span of 12 bases. Germline CDR1 is SGHNT and CDR2 is YYREEE (reference sequence). CDR3 length equals 14 residues.

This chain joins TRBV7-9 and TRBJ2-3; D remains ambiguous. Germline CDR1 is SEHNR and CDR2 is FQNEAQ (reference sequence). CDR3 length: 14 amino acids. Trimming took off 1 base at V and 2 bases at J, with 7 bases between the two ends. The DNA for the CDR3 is TGTGCCAGCAGCTTAGAAGCCCTCACAGATACGCAGTATTTT. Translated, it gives CASSLEALTDTQYF.

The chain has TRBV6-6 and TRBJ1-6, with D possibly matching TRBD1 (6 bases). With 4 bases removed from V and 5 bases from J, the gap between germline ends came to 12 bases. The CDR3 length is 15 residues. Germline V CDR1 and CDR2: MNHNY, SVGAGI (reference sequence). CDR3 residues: CASSFDRSDNSPLHF. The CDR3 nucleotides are TGTGCCAGCAGTTTCGACAGGAGCGATAATTCACCCCTCCACTTT.

CDR3 loop: CATSRGGRANTGELFF. Written as DNA, the CDR3 is TGTGCCACCAGCAGAGGGGGCAGGGCGAACACCGGGGAGCTGTTTTTT. The chain employs TRBV15 and TRBJ2-2; tentative D call: TRBD1 (5 bases). Deletions cut 1 base from V and 0 bases from J, with 9 bases between. Germline V gene lookup returns CDR1 LNHNV and CDR2 YYDKDF (reference sequence). The CDR3 contains 16 residues.

The CDR3, as DNA: TGTGCCAGCAGCCAAAGGGAGCTCGGATCCTACGAGCAGTACTTC. Protein: CASSQRELGSYEQYF. J is TRBJ2-7 and V is TRBV7-6; D is possibly TRBD2 (5 bases). The CDR3 has 15 amino acids. Germline V gene lookup returns CDR1 SGHVS and CDR2 FNYEAQ. Trimming took 5 bases from V and 1 from J, leaving 15 bases between them.

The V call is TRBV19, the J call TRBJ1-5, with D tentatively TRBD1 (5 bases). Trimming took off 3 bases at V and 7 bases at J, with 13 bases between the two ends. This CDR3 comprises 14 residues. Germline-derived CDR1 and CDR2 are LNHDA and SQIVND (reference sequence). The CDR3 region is CASSIQGRVQPQHF. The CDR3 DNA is TGTGCCAGTAGTATCCAGGGCCGGGTACAGCCCCAGCATTTT.

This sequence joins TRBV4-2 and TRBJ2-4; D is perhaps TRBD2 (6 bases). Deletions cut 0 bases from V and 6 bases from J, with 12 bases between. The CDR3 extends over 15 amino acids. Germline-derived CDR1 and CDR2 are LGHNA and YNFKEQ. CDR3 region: CASSQDRLVRNIQYF. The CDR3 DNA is TGTGCCAGCAGCCAAGATCGACTAGTTAGAAACATTCAGTACTTC.

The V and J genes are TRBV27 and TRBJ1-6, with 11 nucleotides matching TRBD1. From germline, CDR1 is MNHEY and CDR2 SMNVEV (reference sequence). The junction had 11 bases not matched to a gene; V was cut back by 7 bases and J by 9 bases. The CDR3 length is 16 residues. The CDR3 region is CASNNRGTGGSSPLHF. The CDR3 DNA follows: TGTGCCAGCAATAATAGGGGGACAGGGGGTAGTTCACCCCTCCACTTT.

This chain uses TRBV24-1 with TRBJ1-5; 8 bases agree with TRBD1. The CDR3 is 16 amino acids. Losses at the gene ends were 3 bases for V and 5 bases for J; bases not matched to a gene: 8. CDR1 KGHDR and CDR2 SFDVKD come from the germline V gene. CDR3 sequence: CATSDASRGLYQPQHF. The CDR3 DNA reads TGTGCCACCAGTGATGCCTCCAGGGGGCTGTATCAGCCCCAGCATTTT.

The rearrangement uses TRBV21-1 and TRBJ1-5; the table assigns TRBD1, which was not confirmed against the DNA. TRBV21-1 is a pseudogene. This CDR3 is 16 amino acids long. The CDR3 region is CASMAGQGDSNQPQHF. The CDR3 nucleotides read TGTGCCAGCATGGCAGGACAGGGCGATAGCAATCAGCCCCAGCATTTT.